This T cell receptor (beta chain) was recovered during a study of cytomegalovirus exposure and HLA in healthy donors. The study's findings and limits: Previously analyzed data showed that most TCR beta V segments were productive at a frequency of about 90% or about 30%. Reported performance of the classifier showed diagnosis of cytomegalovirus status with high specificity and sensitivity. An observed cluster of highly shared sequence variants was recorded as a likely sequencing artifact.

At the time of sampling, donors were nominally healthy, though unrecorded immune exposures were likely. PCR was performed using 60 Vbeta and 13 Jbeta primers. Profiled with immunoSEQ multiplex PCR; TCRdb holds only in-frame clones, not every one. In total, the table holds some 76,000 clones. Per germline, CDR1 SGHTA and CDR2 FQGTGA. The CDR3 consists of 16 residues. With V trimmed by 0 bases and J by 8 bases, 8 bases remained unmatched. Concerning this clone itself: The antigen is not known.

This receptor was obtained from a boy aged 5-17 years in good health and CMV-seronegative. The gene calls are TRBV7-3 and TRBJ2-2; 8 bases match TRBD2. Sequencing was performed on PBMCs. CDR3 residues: CASSLTIGRGPGELFF. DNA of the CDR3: TGTGCCAGCAGCTTAACGATCGGGAGGGGTCCTGGGGAGCTGTTTTTT.